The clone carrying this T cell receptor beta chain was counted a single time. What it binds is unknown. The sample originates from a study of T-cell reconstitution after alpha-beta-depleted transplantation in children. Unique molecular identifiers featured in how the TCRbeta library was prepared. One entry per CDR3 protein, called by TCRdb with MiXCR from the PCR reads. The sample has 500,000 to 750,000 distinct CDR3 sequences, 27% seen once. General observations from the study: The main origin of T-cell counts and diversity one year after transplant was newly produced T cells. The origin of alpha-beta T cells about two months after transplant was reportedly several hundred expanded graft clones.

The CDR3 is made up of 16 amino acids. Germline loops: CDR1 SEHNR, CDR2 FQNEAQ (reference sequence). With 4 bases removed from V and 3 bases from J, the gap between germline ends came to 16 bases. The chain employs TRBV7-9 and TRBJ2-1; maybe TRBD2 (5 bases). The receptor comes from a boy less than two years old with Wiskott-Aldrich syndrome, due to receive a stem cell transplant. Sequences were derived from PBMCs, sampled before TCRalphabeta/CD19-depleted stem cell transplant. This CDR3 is CASSYFAGLLYNEQFF. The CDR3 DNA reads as TGTGCCAGCAGCTATTTCGCGGGCCTCCTCTACAATGAGCAGTTCTTC.